The clone carrying this TCR beta chain was observed many times. The antigen remains undetermined. The germline gene is not matched at one end of the junction; a read error may be the cause. The data belong to a study of CD8+CD57+ T cells in acquired aplastic anemia. The study, taken as a whole, reports: Patients were compared with controls for CD8+ Simpson's diversity, and no significant difference emerged. Shared by patients and controls, 25 to 30 CD8+ CDR3s were abundant in patients.

In patients chosen for sequencing, flow cytometry had shown CD8+CD57+ cell expansion. Germline assignment: CDR1 SGHRS and CDR2 YFSETQ. The CDR3 covers 14 residues. Genomic DNA acted as the template from which TCR beta VDJ combination and CDR3 sequence profiling were carried out. One entry per CDR3 protein, called by TCRdb with MiXCR from the reads. The sample includes about 200,000 distinct CDR3 sequences, roughly 50% of them seen just once. The gene calls are TRBV5-1 and TRBJ1-4; a possible D gene is TRBD1 (6 bases). This TCR derives from a human donor with aplastic anemia. Sequencing was done on a sample of sorted CD4+, CD8+, or CD8+CD57+ T cells (not recorded which) from PBMCs. The chain's CDR3 is CASSLGGAGEKLFF. DNA for the CDR3: TGTGCCAGCAGCCTAGGGGGGGCAGGAGAAAAACTGTTTTTT.